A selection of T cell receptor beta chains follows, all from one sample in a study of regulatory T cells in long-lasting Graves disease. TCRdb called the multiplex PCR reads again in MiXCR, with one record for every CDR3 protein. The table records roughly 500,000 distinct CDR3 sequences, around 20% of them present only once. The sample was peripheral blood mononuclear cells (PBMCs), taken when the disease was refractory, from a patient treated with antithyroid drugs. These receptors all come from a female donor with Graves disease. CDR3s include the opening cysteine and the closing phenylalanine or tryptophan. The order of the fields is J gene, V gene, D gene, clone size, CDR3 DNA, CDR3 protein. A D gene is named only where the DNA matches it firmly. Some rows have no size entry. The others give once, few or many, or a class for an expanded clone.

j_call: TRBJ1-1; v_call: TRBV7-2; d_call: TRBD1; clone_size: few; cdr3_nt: TGTGCCAGCAGCTCTCCGGGACAGATGAACACTGAAGCTTTCTTT; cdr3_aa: CASSSPGQMNTEAFF
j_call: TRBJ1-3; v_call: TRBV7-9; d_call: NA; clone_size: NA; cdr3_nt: TGTGCCAGCAGCTCCCCGGTCGTTTCTGGAAACACCATATATTTT; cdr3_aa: CASSSPVVSGNTIYF
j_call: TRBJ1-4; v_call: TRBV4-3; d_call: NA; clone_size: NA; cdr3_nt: TGCGCCAGCAGCCGGGAGGACAGCCCCAATGAAAAACTGTTTTTT; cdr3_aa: CASSREDSPNEKLFF
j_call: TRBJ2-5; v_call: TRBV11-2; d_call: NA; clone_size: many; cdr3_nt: TGTGCCAGCATCCCCAGGGGGGTGGGCCGCGAGACCCAGTACTTC; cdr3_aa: CASIPRGVGRETQYF
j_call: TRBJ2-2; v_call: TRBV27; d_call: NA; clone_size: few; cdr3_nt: TGTGCCAGCAGTTTAAGCCCCCTGTACCCCACCGGGGAGCTGTTTTTT; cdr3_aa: CASSLSPLYPTGELFF
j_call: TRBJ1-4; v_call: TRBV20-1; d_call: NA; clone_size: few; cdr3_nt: TGCAGCGTCCCACTGTCGAAGAGTGGTGAAAAACTGTTTTTT; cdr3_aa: CSVPLSKSGEKLFF
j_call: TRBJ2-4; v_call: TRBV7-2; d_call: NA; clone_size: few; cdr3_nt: TGTGCCAGCAGCTCGGGGGTAAAAGGGTTCGAGCGAAGAGTTCACGGTGTTGCCAAAAACATTCAGTACTTC; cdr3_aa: CASSSGVKGFERRVHGVAKNIQYF
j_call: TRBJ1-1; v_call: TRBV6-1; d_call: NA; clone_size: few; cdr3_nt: TGTGCCAGTGAACAGGGAGCTGAAGCTTTCTTT; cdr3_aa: CASEQGAEAFF
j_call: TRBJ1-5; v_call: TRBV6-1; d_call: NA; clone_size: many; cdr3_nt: TGTGCCAGCAGTCCCTCGGTACAGCCCCAGCATTTT; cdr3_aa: CASSPSVQPQHF
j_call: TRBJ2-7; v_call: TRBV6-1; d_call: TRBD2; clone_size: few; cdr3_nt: TGTGCCGGCAGGCGGGGGGTAGGAGGCGAGCAGTACTTC; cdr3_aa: CAGRRGVGGEQYF
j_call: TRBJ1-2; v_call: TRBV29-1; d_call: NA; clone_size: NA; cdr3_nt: TGCAGCGTTTCGGGCTCGGCGGACGGCTACACCTTC; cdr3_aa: CSVSGSADGYTF
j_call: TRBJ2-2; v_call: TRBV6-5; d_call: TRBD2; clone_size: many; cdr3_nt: TGTGCCAGCAGTTCACTAGCGGGAGTCGGGGGGGAGCTGTTTTTT; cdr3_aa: CASSSLAGVGGELFF
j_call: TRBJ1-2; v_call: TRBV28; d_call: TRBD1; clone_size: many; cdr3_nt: TGTGCCAGCGAAACAGGACAGGCCTCCTATGGCTACACCTTC; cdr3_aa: CASETGQASYGYTF
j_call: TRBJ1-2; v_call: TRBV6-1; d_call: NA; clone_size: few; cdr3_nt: TGTGCCAGCAGTACTACATCAGGGTTTGGTAACTATGGCTACACCTTC; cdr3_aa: CASSTTSGFGNYGYTF
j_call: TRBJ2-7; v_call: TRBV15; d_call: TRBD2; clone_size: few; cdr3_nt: TGTGCCACCAGCAGAGTTCCGACTAGCACCTACGAGCAGTACTTC; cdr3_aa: CATSRVPTSTYEQYF
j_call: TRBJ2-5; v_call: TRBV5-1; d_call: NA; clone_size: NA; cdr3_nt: TGCGCCAGCAGCCAGGGAGCAGGGTGGGAGACCCAGTACTTC; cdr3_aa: CASSQGAGWETQYF
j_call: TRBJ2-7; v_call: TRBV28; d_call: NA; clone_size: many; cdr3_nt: TGTGCCAGCAGTTTAGACGTCGCCTACGAGCAGTACTTC; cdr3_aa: CASSLDVAYEQYF
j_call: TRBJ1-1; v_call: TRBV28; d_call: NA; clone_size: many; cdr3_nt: TGTGCCAGCAGTCGAGGGGGAGACACTGAAGCTTTCTTT; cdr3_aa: CASSRGGDTEAFF
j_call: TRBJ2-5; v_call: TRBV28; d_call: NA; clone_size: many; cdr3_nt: TGTGCCAGCAGTTCGTTCTTCGACAGGGAGGGACAAGAGACCCAGTACTTC; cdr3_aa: CASSSFFDREGQETQYF
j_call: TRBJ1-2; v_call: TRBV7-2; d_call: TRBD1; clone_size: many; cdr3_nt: TGTGCCAGCAGCCCTGGGACAGGATCTTATGGCTACACCTTC; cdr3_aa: CASSPGTGSYGYTF
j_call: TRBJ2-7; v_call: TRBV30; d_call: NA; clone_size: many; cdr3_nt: TGTGCCTGGAGGGACAGCTCCTACGAGCAGTACTTC; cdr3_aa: CAWRDSSYEQYF
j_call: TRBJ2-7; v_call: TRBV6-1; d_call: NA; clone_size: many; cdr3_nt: TGTGCCAGCAGCCGTACTAGTGTGAGGACAGTCTACGAGCAGTACTTC; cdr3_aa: CASSRTSVRTVYEQYF
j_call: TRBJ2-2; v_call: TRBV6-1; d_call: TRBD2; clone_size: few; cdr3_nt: TGTGCCAGTAGCGGGGGACCCACCGGGGAGCTGTTTTTT; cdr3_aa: CASSGGPTGELFF
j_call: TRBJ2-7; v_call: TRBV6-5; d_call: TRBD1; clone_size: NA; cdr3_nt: TGTGCCAGCAGTTACCAAGGACAGGGGGCCTCCTACGAGCAGTACTTC; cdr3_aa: CASSYQGQGASYEQYF
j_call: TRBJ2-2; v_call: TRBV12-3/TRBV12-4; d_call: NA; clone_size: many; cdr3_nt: TGTGCCAGCAGCTTAAACGGGAAAAACACCGGGGAGCTGTTTTTT; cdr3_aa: CASSLNGKNTGELFF
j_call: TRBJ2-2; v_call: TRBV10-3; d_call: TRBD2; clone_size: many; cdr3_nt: TGTGCCACCAACAGCGGGAAAGACACCGGGGAGCTGTTTTTT; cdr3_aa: CATNSGKDTGELFF
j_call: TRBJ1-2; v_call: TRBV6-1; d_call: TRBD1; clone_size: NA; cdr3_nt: TGTGCCAGCAGTGAACTTCGCAGGGGGCGAATATGGGGCTACACCTTC; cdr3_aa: CASSELRRGRIWGYTF
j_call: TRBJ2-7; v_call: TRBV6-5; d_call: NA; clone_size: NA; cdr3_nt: TGTGCCAGCAGTTTTACAACAGGGTACGAGCAGTACTTC; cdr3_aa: CASSFTTGYEQYF
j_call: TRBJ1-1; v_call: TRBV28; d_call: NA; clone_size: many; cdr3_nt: TGTGCCAGCAGTTGGAGGAACCTGAACACTGAAGCTTTCTTT; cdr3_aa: CASSWRNLNTEAFF
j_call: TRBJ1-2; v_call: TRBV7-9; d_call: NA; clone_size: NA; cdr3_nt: TGTGCCAGCAGCTTTCGACGGTACCCCTATGGCTACACCTTC; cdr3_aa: CASSFRRYPYGYTF
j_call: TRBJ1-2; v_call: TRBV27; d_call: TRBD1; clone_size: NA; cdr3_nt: TGTGCCAGCAGTTTACCTCCGGGACAGGGGCCGAACTATGGCTACACCTTC; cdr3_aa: CASSLPPGQGPNYGYTF
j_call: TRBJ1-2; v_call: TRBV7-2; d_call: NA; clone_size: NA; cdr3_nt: TGTGCCAGCAGCCCTGGACACCTCCGCTATGGCTACACCTTC; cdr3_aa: CASSPGHLRYGYTF